The 25 T cell receptor beta chains reported below all come from one sample, sequenced in a study of Graves' ophthalmopathy and Graves' hyperthyroidism. Amplification targeted the TCR beta CDR3 regions, with RNA transcripts as the source material. First-round RT-PCR with HTBI primers preceded a second-round multiplex PCR. TCRdb reprocessed the multiplex PCR reads via MiXCR and lists one record per CDR3 protein. The sample carries around 1,000,000 distinct CDR3 sequences, around a third recorded once. The material sequenced was peripheral blood or thyroid tissue (not recorded which). These receptors originate from an adult man with Graves' hyperthyroidism.

The table lists this clonotype with many counts. The genes are TRBV12-3 or TRBV12-4 and TRBJ1-1; 7 nucleotides line up with TRBD1. The CDR3 is 14 residues long. V was clipped by 7 bases and J by 1 base; unmatched bases: 6. CDR3: CASTPDRTNTEAFF. In DNA form, the CDR3 reads TGTGCCAGCACCCCGGACAGGACGAACACTGAAGCTTTCTTT.

This clonotype appeared a few times. The gene calls are TRBV5-4 and TRBJ1-4, with D possibly TRBD1 on 5 matching bases. This CDR3 spans 15 amino acids. Trimming shortened V by 0 bases and J by 3 bases, and 9 bases separated the two germline ends. Germline V CDR1 and CDR2: SGHNT, YYREEE (reference sequence). This CDR3 is CASSLDGAANEKLFF. The CDR3, as DNA: TGTGCCAGCAGCTTGGACGGGGCCGCTAATGAAAAACTGTTTTTT.

This chain links TRBV28 with TRBJ1-2; 7 nucleotides match TRBD1. This CDR3 comprises 16 residues. The junction had 14 bases not matched to a gene; V was cut back by 5 bases and J by 5 bases. Germline CDR1 MDHEN, CDR2 SYDVKM. DNA for the CDR3: TGTGCCAGCAGTCCGACGGACAGGCTCGGAGGGTATGGCTACACCTTC. It encodes CASSPTDRLGGYGYTF.

The sample holds one count of this clonotype. The chain uses TRBV9 and TRBJ1-1; no reliable D call. Germline CDR1 and CDR2: SGDLS and YYNGEE. CDR3 length: 14 amino acids. Trimming pared 5 bases from V and 3 bases from J, leaving 14 bases between. The CDR3 reads CASSYSTQHTEAFF. The CDR3 DNA sequence: TGTGCCAGCAGTTACTCGACTCAGCACACTGAAGCTTTCTTT.

The chain carries TRBV28 and TRBJ1-4; no clear D gene. Germline lookup yields CDR1 MDHEN and CDR2 SYDVKM. Deletions cut 6 bases from V and 11 bases from J, with 10 bases between. This CDR3 region has 11 residues. CDR3 amino acids: CASSLGWKLFF. DNA for the CDR3: TGTGCCAGCAGCCTCGGATGGAAACTGTTTTTT. The complete variable domain, with remaining parts taken from reference TRBV28 and TRBJ1-4, reads DVKVTQSSRYLVKRTGEKVFLECVQDMDHENMFWYRQDPGLGLRLIYFSYDVKMKEKGDIPEGYSVSREKKERFSLILESASTNQTSMYLCASSLGWKLFFGSGTQLSVL.

Details on this clonotype: Compared with germline, one end of the junction differs, possibly owing to a read error. This chain connects TRBV7-9 to TRBJ1-6; unclear D gene. The CDR3 covers 15 residues. Germline values: CDR1 SEHNR, CDR2 FQNEAQ (reference sequence). This chain's CDR3 is CASSYNRGPGSPLHF. Here the CDR3 DNA reads TGCGCCAGCAGCTATAACCGCGGGCCGGGGTCACCCCTCCACTTT.

This clonotype was detected ten times or more. The chain is built from TRBV4-1 and TRBJ2-7, with a possible D match to TRBD2 (5 bases). This CDR3 spans 15 amino acids. Germline V CDR1 and CDR2: MGHRA, YSYEKL. Trimming stripped 5 bases from V and 1 base from J, with 15 bases between. The CDR3 region is CASSYGESLSYEQYF. In DNA form, the CDR3 reads TGCGCCAGCAGCTACGGGGAGTCCTTGTCCTACGAGCAGTACTTC.

The chain links TRBV5-6 to TRBJ1-2, with D possibly matching TRBD1 (6 bases). Trimming removed 3 bases from V and 3 bases from J, with 15 bases in between. Germline V lookup: CDR1 SGHDT, CDR2 YYEEEE. The CDR3 loop spans 15 amino acids. CDR3 residues: CASSSDPGADYGYTF. The DNA of the CDR3 is TGTGCCAGCAGCTCGGATCCGGGGGCCGACTATGGCTACACCTTC. The whole variable domain, remainder taken from reference TRBV5-6 and TRBJ1-2, is DAGVTQSPTHLIKTRGQQVTLRCSPKSGHDTVSWYQQALGQGPQFIFQYYEEEERQRGNFPDRFSGHQFPNYSSELNVNALLLGDSALYLCASSSDPGADYGYTFGSGTRLTVV.

This clonotype was detected only a few times. Germline is not matched at one junction end, which may reflect a read error. The rearrangement joins TRBV29-1 to TRBJ1-1; 7 bases agree with TRBD1. The CDR3 has 12 amino acids. Germline CDR1 SQVTM, CDR2 ANQGSEA. CDR3 sequence (DNA): TGCAGCGTTGAGACAGGGAACTCTGAAGCTTTCTTT. Its translation: CSVETGNSEAFF.

In the case of this clonotype: One end of the junction is discordant with germline, which a read error may explain. The rearrangement uses TRBV2 and TRBJ2-3, with 14 nucleotides matching TRBD2. This CDR3 region has 15 residues. Germline CDR1 and CDR2: SNHLY and FYNNEI. CDR3 residues: CASRGLAGVTDTQYF. The CDR3 region has the DNA TGCGCCAGCAGGGGACTAGCGGGAGTCACAGATACGCAGTATTTT.

This clonotype was observed many times. The rearrangement joins TRBV13 to TRBJ2-5; D is perhaps TRBD2 (6 bases). The CDR3 runs to 14 residues. V was shortened by 5 bases and J by 3 bases, with 13 bases between the two germline ends. Germline CDR1 PRHDT, CDR2 FYEKMQ (reference sequence). The DNA of the CDR3 is TGTGCCAGCAGCAACTACGGAGGGGAAGAGACCCAGTACTTC. Translation: CASSNYGGEETQYF.

In its sample, this clonotype was seen many times. The chain links TRBV29-1 to TRBJ2-7; 9 positions match TRBD1. This CDR3 is 13 amino acids long. Germline CDR1 and CDR2: SQVTM and ANQGSEA. The J segment lost 7 bases and the V segment lost 5 bases, leaving 9 bases of the junction unmatched. CDR3 coding DNA: TGCAGCGTTACGAGGACAGGGGTGGGGGAGCAGTACTTC. Its protein is CSVTRTGVGEQYF.

This sequence joins TRBV12-3 or TRBV12-4 and TRBJ1-4, with D uncertain. The CDR3 is 16 amino acids. V was shortened by 5 bases and J by 6 bases, with 19 bases between the two germline ends. DNA of the CDR3: TGTGCCAGCAGTCCCCCGACGGACGGTAACTATGAAAAACTGTTTTTT. Its protein product is CASSPPTDGNYEKLFF.

Many counts were recorded for this clonotype. The V and J genes are TRBV7-2 and TRBJ1-2; D unresolved. CDR3 length: 18 residues. V was clipped by 1 base and J by 4 bases, with 22 bases between them. CDR1 is SGHTA, CDR2 FQGNSA, per germline. This CDR3 is CASSLVSSRLVYGYGYTF. CDR3 DNA: TGTGCCAGCAGCTTAGTGTCGAGTCGTCTGGTGTACGGCTATGGCTACACCTTC.

The rearrangement joins TRBV14 to TRBJ1-6; TRBD1 might be the D (5 bases). This CDR3 comprises 15 residues. The V end was cut by 1 base, the J end by 8 bases, with 12 bases between. Germline CDR1 is SGHDN and CDR2 is FVKESK. In DNA form, the CDR3 reads TGTGCCAGCAGCCAAGGAAGCGGGGGAGATTCACCCCTCCACTTT. Encoded protein: CASSQGSGGDSPLHF.

This rearrangement joins TRBV11-2 to TRBJ1-1; no reliable D call. Germline CDR1 SGHAT, CDR2 FQNNGV. Deletions cut 6 bases from V and 3 bases from J, with 20 bases between. The CDR3 loop spans 16 amino acids. As DNA, the CDR3 is TGTGCCAGCAGTCGAGGACGGGCCCCCCGCGACACTGAAGCTTTCTTT. It translates to CASSRGRAPRDTEAFF. The variable domain in full, completed from reference TRBV11-2 and TRBJ1-1, reads EAGVAQSPRYKIIEKRQSVAFWCNPISGHATLYWYQQILGQGPKLLIQFQNNGVVDDSQLPKDRFSAERLKGVDSTLKIQPAKLEDSAVYLCASSRGRAPRDTEAFFGQGTRLTVV.

The CDR3 DNA reads as TGTGCCAGCAGCTTACAGGGGGAGCCCTATGGCTACACCTTC. Translating it yields CASSLQGEPYGYTF. J is TRBJ1-2 and V is TRBV7-2, with 7 bases matching TRBD1. Germline V gene lookup returns CDR1 SGHTA and CDR2 FQGNSA. This CDR3 has 14 residues. The trim removed 2 bases at V and 4 bases at J, leaving 4 bases unmatched.

On this clonotype itself: This clone may be a read error of a much larger clone one base away. This chain uses TRBV5-1 with TRBJ2-7; D uncertain. Germline V CDR1 and CDR2: SGHRS, YFSETQ. V was shortened by 4 bases and J by 2 bases, with 13 bases between the two germline ends. The CDR3 length is 14 residues. Here the CDR3 reads CASSPQDRPYEQYF. The DNA for the CDR3 is TGCGCCAGCAGCCCCCAGGACCGCCCCTACGAGCAGTACTTC.

This sequence joins TRBV20-1 and TRBJ1-2; D may be TRBD1 (6 bases). Germline CDR1 and CDR2: DFQATT and SNEGSKA (reference sequence). The CDR3 has 12 residues. The V gene lost 3 bases and the J gene lost 3 bases, with 8 bases spanning the gap. The chain's CDR3 is CSARDRDYGYTF. CDR3 bases: TGCAGTGCTAGGGACAGAGACTATGGCTACACCTTC.

This clonotype was found many times. V usage is TRBV4-1 and J usage is TRBJ1-5; D unclear. The CDR3 runs to 14 residues. Per the germline V gene, CDR1 is MGHRA and CDR2 is YSYEKL. V was shortened by 2 bases and J by 4 bases, with 9 bases between the two germline ends. Written as DNA, the CDR3 is TGCGCCAGCAGCCAAAGGTCGCAGAATCAGCCCCAGCATTTT. Its protein is CASSQRSQNQPQHF.

This clonotype was detected only a few times. The genes are TRBV12-3 or TRBV12-4 and TRBJ2-5, with 11 nucleotides matching TRBD2. The CDR3 contains 18 residues. J gave up 2 bases and V 4 bases, and 12 bases lay outside the gene matches. CDR3 coding DNA: TGTGCCAGCAGTTCGGGACTAGCGGAGTCTCACCTGCAAGAGACCCAGTACTTC. This codes for CASSSGLAESHLQETQYF.

This clonotype has a count of ten or more. The chain carries TRBV7-3 and TRBJ2-7; 7 bases align to TRBD1. Trimming removed 4 bases from V and 7 bases from J; junction bases left unmatched: 7. Germline-derived CDR1 and CDR2 are SGHTA and FQGTGA. There are 13 residues in the CDR3. CDR3 DNA sequence: TGTGCCAGCAGCTCCCGACAGGGTGGAGAGCAGTACTTC. This translates into CASSSRQGGEQYF.

This clonotype was seen a few times. The chain carries TRBV4-3 and TRBJ2-2, with D perhaps TRBD1 (5 bases). Germline assignment: CDR1 LGHNA and CDR2 YSLEER. V dropped 1 base and J dropped 3 bases, with 9 bases sitting between them. The length of the CDR3 is 15 residues. CDR3 nucleotides: TGCGCCAGCAGCCAAGGGACATACGACACCGGGGAGCTGTTTTTT. As protein: CASSQGTYDTGELFF.

CDR3 DNA: TGCGCCAGCACGGACAGTCTTTTAAACTATGGCTACACCTTC. Amino acids: CASTDSLLNYGYTF. The genes are TRBV10-2 and TRBJ1-2, with D perhaps TRBD1 (6 bases). Germline CDR1 WSHSY, CDR2 SAAADI. The germline V and J ends were trimmed by 7 bases and 2 bases, with 14 bases remaining between them. The CDR3 is 14 amino acids.

The chain links TRBV10-3 to TRBJ2-7, with D tentatively TRBD1 or TRBD2 (7 bases each). V was clipped by 5 bases and J by 2 bases, with 13 bases between them. The CDR3 runs 14 residues. Germline V gene lookup returns CDR1 ENHRY and CDR2 SYGVKD. CDR3 DNA: TGTGCCATCAGTAGCGGGACAGCCCCCTACGAGCAGTACTTC. It codes for CAISSGTAPYEQYF.